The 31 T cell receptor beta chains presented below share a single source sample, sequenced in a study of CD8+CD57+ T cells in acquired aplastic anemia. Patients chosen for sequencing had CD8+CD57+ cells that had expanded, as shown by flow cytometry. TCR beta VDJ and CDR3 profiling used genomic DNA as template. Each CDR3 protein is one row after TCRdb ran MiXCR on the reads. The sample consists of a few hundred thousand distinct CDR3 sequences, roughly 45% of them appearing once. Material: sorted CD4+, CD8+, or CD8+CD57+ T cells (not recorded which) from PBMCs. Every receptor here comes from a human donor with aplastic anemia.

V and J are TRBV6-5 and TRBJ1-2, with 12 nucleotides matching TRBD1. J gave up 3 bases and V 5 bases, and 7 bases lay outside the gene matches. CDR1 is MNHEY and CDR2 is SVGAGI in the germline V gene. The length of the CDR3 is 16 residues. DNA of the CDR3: TGTGCCAGCAGTCCTCAAGGGACAGGGGGCGACTATGGCTACACCTTC. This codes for CASSPQGTGGDYGYTF.

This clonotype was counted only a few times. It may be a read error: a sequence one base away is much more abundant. The CDR3 nucleotides are TGTGCCAGCAGCCTAAGGGTGACCGGGGAGCTGTTTTTT. It encodes CASSLRVTGELFF. This chain uses TRBV14 with TRBJ2-2; D is undetermined. From germline, CDR1 is SGHDN and CDR2 FVKESK. V was shortened by 4 bases and J by 5 bases, with 8 bases between the two germline ends. The CDR3 is 13 amino acids.

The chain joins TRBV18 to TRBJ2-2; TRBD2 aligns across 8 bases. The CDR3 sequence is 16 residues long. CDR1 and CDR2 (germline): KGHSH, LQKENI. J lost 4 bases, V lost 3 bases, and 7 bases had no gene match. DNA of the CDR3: TGTGCCAGCTCACCCCGCGGGGGGCCGCGCACCGGGGAGCTGTTTTTT. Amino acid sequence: CASSPRGGPRTGELFF.

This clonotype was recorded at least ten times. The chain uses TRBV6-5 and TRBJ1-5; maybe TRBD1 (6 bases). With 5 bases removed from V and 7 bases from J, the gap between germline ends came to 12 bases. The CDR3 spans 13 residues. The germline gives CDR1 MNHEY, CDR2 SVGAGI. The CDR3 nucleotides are TGTGCCAGCAGTACAGGGCAGGGACAGCCCCAGCATTTT. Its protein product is CASSTGQGQPQHF.

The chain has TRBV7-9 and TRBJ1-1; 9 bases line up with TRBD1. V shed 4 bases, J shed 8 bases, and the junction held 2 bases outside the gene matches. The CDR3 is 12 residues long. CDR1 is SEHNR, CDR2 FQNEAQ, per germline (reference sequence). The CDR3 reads CASSSDRGEAFF. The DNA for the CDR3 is TGTGCCAGCAGCTCGGACAGGGGCGAAGCTTTCTTT.

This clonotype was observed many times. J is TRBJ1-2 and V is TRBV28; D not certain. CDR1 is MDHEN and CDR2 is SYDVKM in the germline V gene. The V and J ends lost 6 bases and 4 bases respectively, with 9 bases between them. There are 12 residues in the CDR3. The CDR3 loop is CASSTAVYGYTF. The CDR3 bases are TGTGCCAGCAGCACCGCGGTCTATGGCTACACCTTC.

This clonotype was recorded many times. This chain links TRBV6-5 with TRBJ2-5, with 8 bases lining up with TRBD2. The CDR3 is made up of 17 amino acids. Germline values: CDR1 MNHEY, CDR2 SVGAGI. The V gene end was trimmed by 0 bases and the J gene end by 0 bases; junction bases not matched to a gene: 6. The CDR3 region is CASSYSRQRGNQETQYF. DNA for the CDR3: TGTGCCAGCAGTTACTCCCGACAGCGGGGGAACCAAGAGACCCAGTACTTC.

As DNA, the CDR3 is TGCGCCAGCAGCTTGGCCGGGGGGGATTCACCCCTCCACTTT. It is translated as CASSLAGGDSPLHF. V is TRBV5-1 and J is TRBJ1-6, with a possible D match to TRBD1 (5 bases). The CDR3 covers 14 residues. V lost 0 bases and J lost 8, with 9 bases in between. Per germline, CDR1 SGHRS and CDR2 YFSETQ.

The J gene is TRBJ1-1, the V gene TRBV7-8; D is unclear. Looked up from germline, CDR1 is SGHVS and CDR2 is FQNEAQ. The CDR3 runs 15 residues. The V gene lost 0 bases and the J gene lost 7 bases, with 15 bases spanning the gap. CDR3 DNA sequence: TGTGCCAGCAGCTTAGCGCTCAGGAGGGAAGATGAAGCTTTCTTT. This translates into CASSLALRREDEAFF.

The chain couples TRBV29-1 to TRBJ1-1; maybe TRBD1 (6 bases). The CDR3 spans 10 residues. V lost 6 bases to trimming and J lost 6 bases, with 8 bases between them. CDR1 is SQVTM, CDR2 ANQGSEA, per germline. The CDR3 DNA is TGCAGCGTGGACAGTTCTGAAGCTTTCTTT. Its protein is CSVDSSEAFF. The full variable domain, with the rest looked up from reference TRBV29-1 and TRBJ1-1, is SAVISQKPSRDICQRGTSLTIQCQVDSQVTMMFWYRQQPGQSLTLIATANQGSEATYESGFVIDKFPISRPNLTFSTLTVSNMSPEDSSIYLCSVDSSEAFFGQGTRLTVV.

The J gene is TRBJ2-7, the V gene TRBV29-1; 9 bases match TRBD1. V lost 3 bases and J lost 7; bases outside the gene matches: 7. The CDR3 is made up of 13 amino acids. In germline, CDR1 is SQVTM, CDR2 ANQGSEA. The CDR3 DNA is TGCAGCGTTGATGAGACAGGGGGTAGAGAGCAGTACTTC. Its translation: CSVDETGGREQYF.

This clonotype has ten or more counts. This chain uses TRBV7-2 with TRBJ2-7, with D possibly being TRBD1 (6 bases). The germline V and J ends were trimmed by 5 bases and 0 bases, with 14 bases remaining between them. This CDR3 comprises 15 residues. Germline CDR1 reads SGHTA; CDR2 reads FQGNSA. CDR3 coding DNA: TGTGCCAGCAGCCCGCAGGGGACCCTCTCCTACGAGCAGTACTTC. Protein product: CASSPQGTLSYEQYF. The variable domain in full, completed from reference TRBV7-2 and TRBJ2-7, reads GAGVSQSPSNKVTEKGKDVELRCDPISGHTALYWYRQSLGQGLEFLIYFQGNSAPDKSGLPSDRFSAERTGGSVSTLTIQRTQQEDSAVYLCASSPQGTLSYEQYFGPGTRLTVT.

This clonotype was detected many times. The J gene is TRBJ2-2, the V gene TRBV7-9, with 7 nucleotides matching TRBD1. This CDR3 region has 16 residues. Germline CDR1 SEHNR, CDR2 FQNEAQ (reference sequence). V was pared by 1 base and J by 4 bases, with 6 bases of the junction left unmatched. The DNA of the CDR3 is TGTGCCAGCAGCTTAGGACAGGGTTCAGGCACCGGGGAGCTGTTTTTT. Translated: CASSLGQGSGTGELFF.

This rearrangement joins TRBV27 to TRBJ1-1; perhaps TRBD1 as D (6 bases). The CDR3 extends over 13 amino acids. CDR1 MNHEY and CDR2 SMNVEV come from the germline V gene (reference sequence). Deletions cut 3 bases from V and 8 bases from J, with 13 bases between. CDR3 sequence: CASSFDVTGEAFF. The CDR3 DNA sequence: TGTGCCAGCAGTTTCGATGTGACAGGCGAAGCTTTCTTT.

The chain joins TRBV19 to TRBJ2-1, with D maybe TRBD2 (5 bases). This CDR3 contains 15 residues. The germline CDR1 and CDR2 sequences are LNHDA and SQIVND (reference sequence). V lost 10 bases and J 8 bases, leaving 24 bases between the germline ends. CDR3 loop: CATEKGGLMSDEQFF. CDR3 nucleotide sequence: TGTGCCACCGAAAAGGGTGGACTGATGAGCGATGAGCAGTTCTTC. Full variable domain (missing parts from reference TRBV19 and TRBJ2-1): DGGITQSPKYLFRKEGQNVTLSCEQNLNHDAMYWYRQDPGQGLRLIYYSQIVNDFQKGDIAEGYSVSREKKESFPLTVTSAQKNPTAFYLCATEKGGLMSDEQFFGPGTRLTVL.

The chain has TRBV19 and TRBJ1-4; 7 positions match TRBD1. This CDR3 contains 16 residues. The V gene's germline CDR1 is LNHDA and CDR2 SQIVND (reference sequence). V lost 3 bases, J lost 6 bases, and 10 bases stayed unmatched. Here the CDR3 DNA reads TGTGCCAGTAGTATGCACCCGGGAGGGGGCGATGAAAAACTGTTTTTT. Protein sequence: CASSMHPGGGDEKLFF.

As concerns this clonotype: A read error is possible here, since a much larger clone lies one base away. DNA of the CDR3: TGTGCCGGCAGTGCTGGACAATTTGGGAGCAATCAGCCCCAGCATTTT. Translation gives CAGSAGQFGSNQPQHF. The chain links TRBV12-3 or TRBV12-4 to TRBJ1-5; perhaps TRBD1 as D (5 bases). The CDR3 consists of 16 residues.

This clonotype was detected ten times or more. The CDR3 DNA is TGTGCCAGCAGCTTAGACCAGGGTGGACCCTACGAGCAGTACTTC. Amino acids: CASSLDQGGPYEQYF. V usage is TRBV7-8 and J usage is TRBJ2-7; maybe TRBD1 (5 bases). The CDR3 is 15 residues long. V was trimmed by 1 base and J by 2 bases, leaving 12 bases between them. Germline lookup yields CDR1 SGHVS and CDR2 FQNEAQ.

The CDR3 sequence is CASSPKDRENYGYTF. The DNA for the CDR3 is TGTGCCAGCAGCCCCAAAGACAGGGAAAACTATGGCTACACCTTC. The chain has TRBV5-5 and TRBJ1-2; 7 bases agree with TRBD1. The CDR3 consists of 15 residues. V trimming: 4 bases; J trimming: 2 bases; junction bases outside the gene matches: 8. CDR1 SGHKS and CDR2 YYEKEE come from the germline V gene (reference sequence).

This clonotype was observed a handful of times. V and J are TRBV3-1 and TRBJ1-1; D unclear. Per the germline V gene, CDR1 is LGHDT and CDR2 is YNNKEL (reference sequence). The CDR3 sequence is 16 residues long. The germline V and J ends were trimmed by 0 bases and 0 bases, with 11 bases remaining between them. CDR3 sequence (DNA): TGTGCCAGCAGCCAAGAAGTGGGCGGAATGAACACTGAAGCTTTCTTT. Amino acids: CASSQEVGGMNTEAFF.

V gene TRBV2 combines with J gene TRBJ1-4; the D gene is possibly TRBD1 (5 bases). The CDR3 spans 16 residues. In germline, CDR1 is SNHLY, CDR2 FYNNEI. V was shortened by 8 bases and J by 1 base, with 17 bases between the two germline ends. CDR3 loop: CASEGIKGGTNEKLFF. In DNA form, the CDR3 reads TGTGCCAGCGAGGGGATTAAGGGTGGAACTAATGAAAAACTGTTTTTT.

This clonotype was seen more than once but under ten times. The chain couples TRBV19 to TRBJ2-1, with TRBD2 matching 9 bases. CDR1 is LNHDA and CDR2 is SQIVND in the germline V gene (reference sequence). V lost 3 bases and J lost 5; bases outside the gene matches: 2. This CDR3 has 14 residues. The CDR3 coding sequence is TGTGCCAGTAGTATTAGCGGGGGAGACAATGAGCAGTTCTTC. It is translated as CASSISGGDNEQFF.

CDR3 DNA: TGTGCCAGCAGTGAAGAGGGCAGCTATGGCTACACCTTC. Residues: CASSEEGSYGYTF. The rearrangement uses TRBV2 and TRBJ1-2; no clear D gene. This CDR3 has 13 residues. CDR1 and CDR2 (germline): SNHLY, FYNNEI. With 1 base removed from V and 4 bases from J, the gap between germline ends came to 7 bases.

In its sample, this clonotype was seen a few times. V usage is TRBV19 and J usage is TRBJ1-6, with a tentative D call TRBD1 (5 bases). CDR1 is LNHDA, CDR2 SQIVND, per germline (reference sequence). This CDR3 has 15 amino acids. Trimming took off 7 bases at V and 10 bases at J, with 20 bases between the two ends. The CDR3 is CASTGGAVVWSPLHF. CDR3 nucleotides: TGTGCCAGTACCGGGGGAGCCGTGGTATGGTCACCCCTCCACTTT.

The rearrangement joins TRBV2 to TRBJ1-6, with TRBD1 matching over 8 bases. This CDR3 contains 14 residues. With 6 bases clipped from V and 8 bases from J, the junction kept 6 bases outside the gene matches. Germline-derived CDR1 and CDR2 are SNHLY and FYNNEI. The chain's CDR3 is CASRGWDRHSPLHF. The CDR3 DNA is TGTGCCAGCAGGGGTTGGGACAGGCATTCACCCCTCCACTTT.

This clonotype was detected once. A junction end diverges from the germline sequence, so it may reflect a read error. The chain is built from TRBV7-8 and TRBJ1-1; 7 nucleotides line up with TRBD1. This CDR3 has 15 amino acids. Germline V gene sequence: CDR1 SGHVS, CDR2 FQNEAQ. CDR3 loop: CASSLDGTVNTEAFF. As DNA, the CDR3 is TGTGCCAGCAGTTTAGATGGGACAGTAAACACTGAAGCTTTCTTT.

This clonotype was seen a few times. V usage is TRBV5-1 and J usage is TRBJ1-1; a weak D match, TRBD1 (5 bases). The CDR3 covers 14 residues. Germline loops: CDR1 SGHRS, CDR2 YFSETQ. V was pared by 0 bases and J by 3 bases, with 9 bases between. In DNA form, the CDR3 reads TGCGCCAGCAGCTTGGCGGCGGGGGACACTGAAGCTTTCTTT. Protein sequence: CASSLAAGDTEAFF.

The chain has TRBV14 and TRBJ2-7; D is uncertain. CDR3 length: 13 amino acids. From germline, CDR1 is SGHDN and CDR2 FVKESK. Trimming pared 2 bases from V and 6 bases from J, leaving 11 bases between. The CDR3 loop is CASSQTGPGEQYF. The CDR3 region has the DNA TGTGCCAGCAGCCAAACTGGGCCGGGCGAGCAGTACTTC.

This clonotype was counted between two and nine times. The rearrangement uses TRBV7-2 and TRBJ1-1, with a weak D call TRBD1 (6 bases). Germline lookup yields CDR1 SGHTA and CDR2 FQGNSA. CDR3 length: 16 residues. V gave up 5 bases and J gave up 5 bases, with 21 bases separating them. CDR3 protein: CASSRSWGAGVTEAFF. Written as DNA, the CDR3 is TGTGCCAGCAGCCGTTCCTGGGGGGCAGGGGTTACTGAAGCTTTCTTT.

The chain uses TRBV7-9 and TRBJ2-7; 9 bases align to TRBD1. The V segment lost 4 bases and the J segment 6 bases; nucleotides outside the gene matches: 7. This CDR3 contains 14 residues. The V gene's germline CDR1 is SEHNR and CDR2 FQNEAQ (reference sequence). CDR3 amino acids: CASSSPGQGTEQYF. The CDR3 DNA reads TGTGCCAGCAGCTCACCGGGACAGGGTACCGAGCAGTACTTC.

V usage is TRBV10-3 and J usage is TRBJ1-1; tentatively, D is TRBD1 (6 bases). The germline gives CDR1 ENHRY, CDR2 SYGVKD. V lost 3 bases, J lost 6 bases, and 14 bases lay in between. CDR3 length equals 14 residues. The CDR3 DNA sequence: TGTGCCATCAGTGACGGGGGCCGGGTGGCTGAAGCTTTCTTT. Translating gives CAISDGGRVAEAFF.